A selection of T cell receptor beta chains follows, all from one sample in a study of blood T cell repertoires in COVID-19. The data were produced by immunoSEQ multiplex PCR, yet TCRdb's version contains in-frame clones alone and is incomplete. There are just over 650,000 clones in the sample; 75% to 90% occur only once, and under 0.3% lies in the top ten. Sequenced input: peripheral blood. The receptors stem from a woman aged 18-29 years with acute or convalescent COVID-19. The CDR3 runs from the conserved cysteine through the conserved F or W. The D gene is left open where the match is weak. Size tells how often a clone was seen (once, few, many) or the class of an expanded clone, and some rows leave it out.

cdr3_length: 16; clone_size: NA; v_call: TRBV3-1/TRBV3-2; j_call: TRBJ2-7; d_call: TRBD2; cdr3_nt: TGTGCCAGCAGCCAAAAAAGCGGGGGAGTGTCCTACGAGCAGTACTTC; cdr3_aa: CASSQKSGGVSYEQYF
cdr3_length: 15; clone_size: few; v_call: TRBV11-3; j_call: TRBJ2-1; d_call: TRBD2; cdr3_nt: TGTGCCAGCAGCTTAGCCCAGCGGGGCCACAATGAGCAGTTCTTC; cdr3_aa: CASSLAQRGHNEQFF
cdr3_length: 15; clone_size: NA; v_call: TRBV5-4; j_call: TRBJ1-6; d_call: NA; cdr3_nt: TGTGCCAGCAGCTTGGGGGGCGCACATAATTCACCCCTCCACTTT; cdr3_aa: CASSLGGAHNSPLHF
cdr3_length: 15; clone_size: NA; v_call: TRBV6-5; j_call: TRBJ2-7; d_call: TRBD2; cdr3_nt: TGTGCCAGCAGTCACCGACTAGCGGGGGAGGTCGTGCAGTACTTC; cdr3_aa: CASSHRLAGEVVQYF
cdr3_length: 13; clone_size: NA; v_call: TRBV27; j_call: TRBJ1-2; d_call: NA; cdr3_nt: TGTGCCAGCAGTTTTTCCACTAACTATGGCTACACCTTC; cdr3_aa: CASSFSTNYGYTF
cdr3_length: 16; clone_size: NA; v_call: TRBV4-1; j_call: TRBJ2-2; d_call: TRBD2; cdr3_nt: TGCGCCAGCAGCCACCGAGCGGGAGGGCCCACCGGGGAGCTGTTTTTT; cdr3_aa: CASSHRAGGPTGELFF
cdr3_length: 14; clone_size: once; v_call: TRBV2; j_call: TRBJ2-5; d_call: TRBD2; cdr3_nt: TGTGCCAGCCTCCCGGGGGGGGCCATCCGGGCCCAGTACTTC; cdr3_aa: CASLPGGAIRAQYF
cdr3_length: 14; clone_size: NA; v_call: TRBV19; j_call: TRBJ2-7; d_call: NA; cdr3_nt: TGTGCCAGTAGTATCGCGGATAGCTCCTACGAGCAGTACTTC; cdr3_aa: CASSIADSSYEQYF
cdr3_length: 13; clone_size: NA; v_call: TRBV18; j_call: TRBJ1-2; d_call: TRBD1; cdr3_nt: TGTGCCAGCTCACCCGGACAGGGAATGGGCTACACCTTC; cdr3_aa: CASSPGQGMGYTF
cdr3_length: 14; clone_size: NA; v_call: TRBV25-1; j_call: TRBJ2-7; d_call: NA; cdr3_nt: TGTGCCAGCAGTGCGGCGGGGTCCTCCTACGAGCAGTACTTC; cdr3_aa: CASSAAGSSYEQYF
cdr3_length: 14; clone_size: NA; v_call: TRBV6-2/TRBV6-3; j_call: TRBJ1-4; d_call: NA; cdr3_nt: TGTGCCAGCAGTTACGCAGTGCGGAATGAAAAACTGTTTTTT; cdr3_aa: CASSYAVRNEKLFF
cdr3_length: 15; clone_size: NA; v_call: TRBV7-6; j_call: TRBJ2-3; d_call: NA; cdr3_nt: TGTGCCAGCAGCTTAGCTTCGGGTTACACAGATACGCAGTATTTT; cdr3_aa: CASSLASGYTDTQYF
cdr3_length: 14; clone_size: NA; v_call: TRBV19; j_call: TRBJ1-6; d_call: TRBD1; cdr3_nt: TGTGCCACAGGGACAGGGGCCAATAATTCACCCCTCCACTTT; cdr3_aa: CATGTGANNSPLHF
cdr3_length: 15; clone_size: NA; v_call: TRBV6-5; j_call: TRBJ2-4; d_call: TRBD2; cdr3_nt: TGTGCCAGCAGTTACTCGGGCCCTAGCGGGGAGATTCAGTACTTC; cdr3_aa: CASSYSGPSGEIQYF
cdr3_length: 15; clone_size: once; v_call: TRBV7-2; j_call: TRBJ2-7; d_call: NA; cdr3_nt: TGTGCCAGCAGTTTTCTTCCGGCCCTAAAGGGGGAGCAGTACTTC; cdr3_aa: CASSFLPALKGEQYF
cdr3_length: 14; clone_size: NA; v_call: TRBV5-6; j_call: TRBJ1-2; d_call: NA; cdr3_nt: TGTGCCAGCAGCTTATCAGGGGTCCACTATGGCTACACCTTC; cdr3_aa: CASSLSGVHYGYTF
cdr3_length: 14; clone_size: NA; v_call: TRBV13; j_call: TRBJ1-1; d_call: NA; cdr3_nt: TGTGCCAGCAGCTTAGGACTGAAGAACACTGAAGCTTTCTTT; cdr3_aa: CASSLGLKNTEAFF
cdr3_length: 16; clone_size: NA; v_call: TRBV6-2/TRBV6-3; j_call: TRBJ2-3; d_call: TRBD2; cdr3_nt: TGTGCCAGCAGTACACCTGGCGCGGGGGAACGGGATACGCAGTATTTT; cdr3_aa: CASSTPGAGERDTQYF
cdr3_length: 13; clone_size: NA; v_call: TRBV6-5; j_call: TRBJ1-3; d_call: NA; cdr3_nt: TGTGCCAGCAGCACCCTATGGGGAAACACCATATATTTT; cdr3_aa: CASSTLWGNTIYF
cdr3_length: 16; clone_size: NA; v_call: TRBV6-5; j_call: TRBJ2-7; d_call: NA; cdr3_nt: TGTGCCAGCAGTTACTCGTCGATCCAGGCCCTTTACGAGCAGTACTTC; cdr3_aa: CASSYSSIQALYEQYF
cdr3_length: 17; clone_size: NA; v_call: TRBV18; j_call: TRBJ2-6; d_call: NA; cdr3_nt: TGTGCCAGCTCACCACTTCAGGGATTCTCCGGGGCCAACGTCCTGACTTTC; cdr3_aa: CASSPLQGFSGANVLTF
cdr3_length: 15; clone_size: NA; v_call: TRBV6-6; j_call: TRBJ1-5; d_call: NA; cdr3_nt: TGTGCCAGCACTCTCCTAGAAGGGGGCAATCAGCCCCAGCATTTT; cdr3_aa: CASTLLEGGNQPQHF
cdr3_length: 15; clone_size: NA; v_call: TRBV5-6; j_call: TRBJ1-2; d_call: NA; cdr3_nt: TGTGCCAGCAGCTTTGGACAAGTTTATAACTATGGCTACACCTTC; cdr3_aa: CASSFGQVYNYGYTF
cdr3_length: 15; clone_size: NA; v_call: TRBV2; j_call: TRBJ2-3; d_call: TRBD2; cdr3_nt: TGTGCCAGCAGACTTTGGACTAGTGGGACAGATACGCAGTATTTT; cdr3_aa: CASRLWTSGTDTQYF
cdr3_length: 17; clone_size: NA; v_call: TRBV12-5; j_call: TRBJ2-2; d_call: TRBD1; cdr3_nt: TGTGCTAGTGGTTTGGCCCAAAAGACAGGGTACACCGGGGAGCTGTTTTTT; cdr3_aa: CASGLAQKTGYTGELFF
cdr3_length: 15; clone_size: NA; v_call: TRBV27; j_call: TRBJ1-1; d_call: NA; cdr3_nt: TGTGCCAGCAGTAATGGCGGGACTTTAGGCCCTGAAGCTTTCTTT; cdr3_aa: CASSNGGTLGPEAFF
cdr3_length: 13; clone_size: NA; v_call: TRBV27; j_call: TRBJ1-2; d_call: TRBD1; cdr3_nt: TGTGCCAGCGGGACAGGGACTGGAAGGGGCTACACCTTC; cdr3_aa: CASGTGTGRGYTF
cdr3_length: 15; clone_size: NA; v_call: TRBV4-1; j_call: TRBJ1-2; d_call: NA; cdr3_nt: TGCGCCAGCAGCCAAGTAACGACAGCCAACTATGGCTACACCTTC; cdr3_aa: CASSQVTTANYGYTF
cdr3_length: 15; clone_size: NA; v_call: TRBV5-6; j_call: TRBJ1-1; d_call: NA; cdr3_nt: TGTGCCAGCAGCCGTTACGAAGGGGGGAACACTGAAGCTTTCTTT; cdr3_aa: CASSRYEGGNTEAFF
cdr3_length: 16; clone_size: many; v_call: TRBV7-8; j_call: TRBJ2-7; d_call: NA; cdr3_nt: TGTGCCAGCAGCCCCCCCATCCTCGGGACAACCTACGAGCAGTACTTC; cdr3_aa: CASSPPILGTTYEQYF
cdr3_length: 13; clone_size: NA; v_call: TRBV30; j_call: TRBJ1-2; d_call: TRBD1; cdr3_nt: TGTGCCTGGGGGGACAGGGCTAACTATGGCTACACCTTC; cdr3_aa: CAWGDRANYGYTF
cdr3_length: 11; clone_size: NA; v_call: TRBV12-3/TRBV12-4; j_call: TRBJ1-1; d_call: NA; cdr3_nt: TGTGCCAGCAGTTTAGGAGGTGAAGCTTTCTTT; cdr3_aa: CASSLGGEAFF
cdr3_length: 15; clone_size: NA; v_call: TRBV15; j_call: TRBJ2-3; d_call: TRBD1; cdr3_nt: TGTGCCACCAGCTCTGGGACAGGGGAGGCAGATACGCAGTATTTT; cdr3_aa: CATSSGTGEADTQYF
cdr3_length: 15; clone_size: NA; v_call: TRBV18; j_call: TRBJ1-2; d_call: NA; cdr3_nt: TGTGCCAGCTCACCACCGGGGCCCACTAACTATGGCTACACCTTC; cdr3_aa: CASSPPGPTNYGYTF
cdr3_length: 13; clone_size: NA; v_call: TRBV9; j_call: TRBJ1-3; d_call: NA; cdr3_nt: TGTGCCAGCACCCCGCACTCCGGAAACACCATATATTTT; cdr3_aa: CASTPHSGNTIYF
cdr3_length: 14; clone_size: NA; v_call: TRBV18; j_call: TRBJ1-5; d_call: TRBD1; cdr3_nt: TGTGCCAGCTCCCCGGACAGGGGAGAACAGCCCCAGCATTTT; cdr3_aa: CASSPDRGEQPQHF
cdr3_length: 13; clone_size: NA; v_call: TRBV5-1; j_call: TRBJ1-2; d_call: TRBD1; cdr3_nt: TGCGCCAGCAGCTTCCGGGACAGCTATGGCTACACCTTC; cdr3_aa: CASSFRDSYGYTF
cdr3_length: 18; clone_size: NA; v_call: TRBV4-1; j_call: TRBJ1-2; d_call: NA; cdr3_nt: TGCGCCAGCAGCCAAGTTCGAGTTGACGGGGGGAGGGGCTATGGCTACACCTTC; cdr3_aa: CASSQVRVDGGRGYGYTF
cdr3_length: 15; clone_size: once; v_call: TRBV30; j_call: TRBJ2-4; d_call: NA; cdr3_nt: TGTGCCTGGAGTGTACAAGTAGGCATTGGGGCCATTCAGTACTTC; cdr3_aa: CAWSVQVGIGAIQYF
cdr3_length: 12; clone_size: NA; v_call: TRBV5-6; j_call: TRBJ2-3; d_call: NA; cdr3_nt: TGTGCCAGCAGCACCAGACTAGATACGCAGTATTTT; cdr3_aa: CASSTRLDTQYF
cdr3_length: 13; clone_size: NA; v_call: TRBV10-3; j_call: TRBJ1-1; d_call: NA; cdr3_nt: TGTGCCGCCGTAGGAGGTCGGGACACTGAAGCTTTCTTT; cdr3_aa: CAAVGGRDTEAFF
cdr3_length: 15; clone_size: NA; v_call: TRBV9; j_call: TRBJ2-5; d_call: TRBD1; cdr3_nt: TGTGCCAGCAGCGGGGACAGCCCAGGTAGAGAGACCCAGTACTTC; cdr3_aa: CASSGDSPGRETQYF
cdr3_length: 11; clone_size: NA; v_call: TRBV29-1; j_call: TRBJ1-1; d_call: TRBD1; cdr3_nt: TGCAGCGTTGAGAAGGGACAGGGGGCTTTCTTT; cdr3_aa: CSVEKGQGAFF
cdr3_length: 13; clone_size: NA; v_call: TRBV10-2; j_call: TRBJ1-5; d_call: NA; cdr3_nt: TGCGCCAGCAGTGAGTGGGGGGATCAGCCCCAGCATTTT; cdr3_aa: CASSEWGDQPQHF
cdr3_length: 16; clone_size: NA; v_call: TRBV5-6; j_call: TRBJ1-1; d_call: TRBD1; cdr3_nt: TGTGCCAGCAGCTTCAGCGACAGGGGTACATACACTGAAGCTTTCTTT; cdr3_aa: CASSFSDRGTYTEAFF
cdr3_length: 13; clone_size: NA; v_call: TRBV29-1; j_call: TRBJ1-6; d_call: TRBD1; cdr3_nt: TGCAGCGTTGCGGACAGGGGGGACTCACCCCTCCACTTT; cdr3_aa: CSVADRGDSPLHF
cdr3_length: 16; clone_size: once; v_call: TRBV15; j_call: TRBJ2-2; d_call: TRBD1; cdr3_nt: TGTGCCACCAGCAGAGGAGGAGACAGGGGAACCGGGGAGCTGTTTTTT; cdr3_aa: CATSRGGDRGTGELFF
cdr3_length: 15; clone_size: NA; v_call: TRBV14; j_call: TRBJ2-7; d_call: TRBD1; cdr3_nt: TGTGCCAGCAGCCAAGAATTGGGGACAGCCTACGAGCAGTACTTC; cdr3_aa: CASSQELGTAYEQYF
cdr3_length: 13; clone_size: NA; v_call: TRBV27; j_call: TRBJ1-1; d_call: NA; cdr3_nt: TGTGCCAGCAGGACAGGCCTGAACACTGAAGCTTTCTTT; cdr3_aa: CASRTGLNTEAFF
cdr3_length: 14; clone_size: NA; v_call: TRBV9; j_call: TRBJ1-2; d_call: TRBD1; cdr3_nt: TGTGCCAGCAGCGGGGGACAGGGAGGCTATGGCTACACCTTC; cdr3_aa: CASSGGQGGYGYTF
cdr3_length: 13; clone_size: NA; v_call: TRBV7-2; j_call: TRBJ1-1; d_call: NA; cdr3_nt: TGTGCCAGCAGCGAACAGGGCTGGACTGAAGCTTTCTTT; cdr3_aa: CASSEQGWTEAFF
cdr3_length: 13; clone_size: NA; v_call: TRBV24-1; j_call: TRBJ1-1; d_call: NA; cdr3_nt: TGTGCCACCAGTGACCCCATGAACACTGAAGCTTTCTTT; cdr3_aa: CATSDPMNTEAFF
cdr3_length: 14; clone_size: few; v_call: TRBV5-1; j_call: TRBJ1-1; d_call: TRBD1; cdr3_nt: TGCGCCAGCAGCCCCGGGACAGGGGACACTGAAGCTTTCTTT; cdr3_aa: CASSPGTGDTEAFF